This T cell receptor beta chain was recorded in a study of metastatic and nonmetastatic thyroid tumors. Overall study results and limits: For both blood and tumor, malignant thyroid tumors reportedly showed significantly higher TCR beta diversity than benign nodules did.

Methods used by the authors: Construction of a distant-metastasis classifier for papillary thyroid cancer relied on CDR3 differences across clinicopathological groups. TCRdb reprocessed the PCR reads using MiXCR. The V and J calls follow TCRdb's processing rather than the paper's. The sample consists of more than 70,000 clones, roughly 8.6% of them appearing once. This CDR3 has 14 residues. J lost 5 bases, V lost 4 bases, and 3 bases had no gene match. The germline V gene has CDR1 MNHEY and CDR2 SVGAGI. No patient received treatment before thyroid surgery. This clone was counted a few times. The antigen is not known.

This clonotype originated in a female donor with papillary thyroid cancer or a benign thyroid nodule (not recorded which). Some clones in this sample may be carry-over from other donors' samples. Sequenced material: blood. V usage is TRBV6-5 and J usage is TRBJ2-2; 8 bases align to TRBD2. For the CDR3, the DNA is TGTGCCAGCAGTTTCGGGGGGGGGACCGGGGAGCTGTTTTTT. Residues: CASSFGGGTGELFF.